Following are 2 T cell receptor beta chains from one sample sequenced in a study of CXCR4 blockade with PD-1 therapy in pancreatic cancer. TCRdb's copy holds only in-frame clones and misses some; the assay was immunoSEQ multiplex PCR. The sample holds some 8,000 clones; around 50% are singletons and the top ten take about 7.3%. Sample: tumor tissue. The receptors originated from a human donor with pancreatic ductal adenocarcinoma.

This clone appeared a few times. This rearrangement joins TRBV28 to TRBJ1-2; D is uncertain. Trimming pared 10 bases from V and 5 bases from J, leaving 17 bases between. This CDR3 comprises 13 residues. Germline V gene data show CDR1 as MDHEN and CDR2 as SYDVKM. The CDR3 here is CAIESGALYGYTF. The CDR3 bases are TGTGCCATCGAGTCGGGTGCCCTGTATGGCTACACCTTC.

This chain uses TRBV12-5 with TRBJ2-5; tentatively, D is TRBD1 or TRBD2 (6 bases each). This CDR3 region has 14 residues. Germline V gene sequence: CDR1 LGHNT, CDR2 FRNRAP. The CDR3 sequence is CASGGGEGGETQYF. The CDR3 DNA follows: TGTGCCAGCGGAGGGGGAGAGGGCGGAGAGACCCAGTACTTC.